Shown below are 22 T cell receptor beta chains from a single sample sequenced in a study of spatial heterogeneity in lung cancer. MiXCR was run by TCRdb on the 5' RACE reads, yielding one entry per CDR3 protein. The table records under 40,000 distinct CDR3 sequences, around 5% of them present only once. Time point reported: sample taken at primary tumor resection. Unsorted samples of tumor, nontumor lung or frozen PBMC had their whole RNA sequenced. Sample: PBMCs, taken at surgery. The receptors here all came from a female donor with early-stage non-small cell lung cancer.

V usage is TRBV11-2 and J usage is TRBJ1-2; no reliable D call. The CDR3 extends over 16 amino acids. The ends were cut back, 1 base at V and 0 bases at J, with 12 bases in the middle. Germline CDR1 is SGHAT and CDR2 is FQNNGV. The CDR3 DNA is TGTGCCAGCAGCTTAGCGACGTGGGCCACTAACTATGGCTACACCTTC. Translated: CASSLATWATNYGYTF.

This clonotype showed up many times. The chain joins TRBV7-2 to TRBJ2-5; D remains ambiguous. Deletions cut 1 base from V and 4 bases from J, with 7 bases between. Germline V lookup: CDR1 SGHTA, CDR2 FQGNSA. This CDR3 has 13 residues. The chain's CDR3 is CASSLVYGETQYF. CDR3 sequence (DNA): TGTGCCAGCAGCTTAGTTTATGGAGAGACCCAGTACTTC. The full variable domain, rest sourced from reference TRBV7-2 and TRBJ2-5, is GAGVSQSPSNKVTEKGKDVELRCDPISGHTALYWYRQSLGQGLEFLIYFQGNSAPDKSGLPSDRFSAERTGGSVSTLTIQRTQQEDSAVYLCASSLVYGETQYFGPGTRLLVL.

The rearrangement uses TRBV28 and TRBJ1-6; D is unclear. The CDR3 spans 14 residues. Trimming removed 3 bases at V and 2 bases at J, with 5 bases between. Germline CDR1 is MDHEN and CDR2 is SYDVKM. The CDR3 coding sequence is TGTGCCAGCAGTTTGACTCCCTATAATTCACCCCTCCACTTT. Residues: CASSLTPYNSPLHF.

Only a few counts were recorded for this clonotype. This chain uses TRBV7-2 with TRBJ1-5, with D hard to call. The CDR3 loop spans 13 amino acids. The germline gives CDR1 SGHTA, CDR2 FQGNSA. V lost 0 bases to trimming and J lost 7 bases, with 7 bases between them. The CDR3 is CASSLALAQPQHF. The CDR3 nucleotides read TGTGCCAGCAGCTTAGCGCTGGCCCAGCCCCAGCATTTT.

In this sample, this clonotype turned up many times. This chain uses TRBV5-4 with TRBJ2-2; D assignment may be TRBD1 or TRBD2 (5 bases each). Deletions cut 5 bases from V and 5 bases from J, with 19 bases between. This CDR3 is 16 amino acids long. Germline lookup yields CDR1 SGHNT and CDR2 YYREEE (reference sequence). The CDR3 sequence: CASSLPGPGETGELFF. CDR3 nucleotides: TGTGCCAGCAGTCTTCCGGGACCCGGGGAGACCGGGGAGCTGTTTTTT.

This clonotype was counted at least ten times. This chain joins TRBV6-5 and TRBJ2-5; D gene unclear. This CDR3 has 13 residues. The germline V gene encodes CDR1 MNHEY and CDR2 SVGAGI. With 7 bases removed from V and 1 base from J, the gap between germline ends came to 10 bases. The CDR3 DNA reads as TGTGCCAGCAATACAAGGTTCCAAGAGACCCAGTACTTC. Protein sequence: CASNTRFQETQYF.

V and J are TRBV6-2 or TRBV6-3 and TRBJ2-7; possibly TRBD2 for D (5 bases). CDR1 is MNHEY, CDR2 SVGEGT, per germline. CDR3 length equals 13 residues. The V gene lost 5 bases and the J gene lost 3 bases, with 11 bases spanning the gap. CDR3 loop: CASSPDGGYEQYF. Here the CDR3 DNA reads TGTGCCAGCAGTCCCGATGGAGGCTACGAGCAGTACTTC.

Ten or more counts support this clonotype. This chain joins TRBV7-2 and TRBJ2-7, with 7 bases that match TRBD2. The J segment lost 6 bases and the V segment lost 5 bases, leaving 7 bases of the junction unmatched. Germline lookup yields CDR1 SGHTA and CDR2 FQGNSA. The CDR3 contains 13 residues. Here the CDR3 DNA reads TGTGCCAGCAGCCTTGCGGGCGGGGGCGAGCAGTACTTC. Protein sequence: CASSLAGGGEQYF.

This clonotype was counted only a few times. The CDR3 DNA sequence: TGTGCCAGCAGTGAAGGACCTAGAAGCGAACAGTTCTTC. This encodes CASSEGPRSEQFF. J is TRBJ2-1 and V is TRBV2; D not resolved. This CDR3 contains 13 residues. V lost 1 base to trimming and J lost 13 bases, with 14 bases between them. Germline-derived CDR1 and CDR2 are SNHLY and FYNNEI.

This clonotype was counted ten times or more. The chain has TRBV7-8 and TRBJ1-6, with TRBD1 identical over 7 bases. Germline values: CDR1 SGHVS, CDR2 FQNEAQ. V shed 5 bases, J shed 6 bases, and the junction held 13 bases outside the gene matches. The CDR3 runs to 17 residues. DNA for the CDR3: TGTGCCAGCAGCGATCACTCCGGGACAGCTTTTAATTCACCCCTCCACTTT. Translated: CASSDHSGTAFNSPLHF.

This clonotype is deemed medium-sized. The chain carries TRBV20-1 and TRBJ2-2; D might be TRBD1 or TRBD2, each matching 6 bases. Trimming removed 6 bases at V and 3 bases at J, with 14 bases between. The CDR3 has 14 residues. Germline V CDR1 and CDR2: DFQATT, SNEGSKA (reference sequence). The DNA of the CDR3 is TGCAGTGCAAAGGGGGGTTTGGACACCGGGGAGCTGTTTTTT. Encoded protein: CSAKGGLDTGELFF.

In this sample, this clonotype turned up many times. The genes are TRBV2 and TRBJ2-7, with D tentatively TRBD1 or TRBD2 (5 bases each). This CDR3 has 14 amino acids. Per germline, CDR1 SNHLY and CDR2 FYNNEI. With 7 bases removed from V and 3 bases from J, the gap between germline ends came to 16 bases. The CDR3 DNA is TGTGCCAGCACCTTACCGACAGAGGGCTACGAGCAGTACTTC. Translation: CASTLPTEGYEQYF.

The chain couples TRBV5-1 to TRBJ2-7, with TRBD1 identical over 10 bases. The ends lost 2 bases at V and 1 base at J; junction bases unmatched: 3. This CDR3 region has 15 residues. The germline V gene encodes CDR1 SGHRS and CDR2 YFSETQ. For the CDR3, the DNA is TGCGCCAGCAGCTTTTGGGACAGGGGATCCTACGAGCAGTACTTC. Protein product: CASSFWDRGSYEQYF.

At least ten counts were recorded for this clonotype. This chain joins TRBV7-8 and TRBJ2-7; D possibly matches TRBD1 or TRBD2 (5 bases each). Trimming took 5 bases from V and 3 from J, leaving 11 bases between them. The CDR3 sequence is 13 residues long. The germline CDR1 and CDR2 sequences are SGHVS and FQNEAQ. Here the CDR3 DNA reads TGTGCCAGCAGCGCCGGGACCGGCTACGAGCAGTACTTC. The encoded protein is CASSAGTGYEQYF.

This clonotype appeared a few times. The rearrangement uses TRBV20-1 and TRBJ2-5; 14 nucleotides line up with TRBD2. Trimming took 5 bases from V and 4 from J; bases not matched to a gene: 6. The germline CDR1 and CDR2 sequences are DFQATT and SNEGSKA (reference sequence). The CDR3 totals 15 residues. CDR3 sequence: CSAQLGLAGGETQYF. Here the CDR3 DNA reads TGCAGTGCTCAACTTGGACTAGCGGGGGGAGAGACCCAGTACTTC.

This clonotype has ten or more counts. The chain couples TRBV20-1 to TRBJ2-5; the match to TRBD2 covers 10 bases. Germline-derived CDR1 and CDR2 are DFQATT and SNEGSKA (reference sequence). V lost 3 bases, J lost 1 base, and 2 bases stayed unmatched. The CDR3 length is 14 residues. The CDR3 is CSASERGGQETQYF. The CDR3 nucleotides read TGCAGTGCTAGTGAGCGGGGGGGCCAAGAGACCCAGTACTTC.

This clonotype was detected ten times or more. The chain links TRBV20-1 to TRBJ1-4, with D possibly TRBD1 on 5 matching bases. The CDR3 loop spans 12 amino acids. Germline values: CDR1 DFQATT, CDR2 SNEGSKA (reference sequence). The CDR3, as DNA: TGCGGGAAGGGGTCAACTAATGAAAAACTGTTTTTT. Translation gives CGKGSTNEKLFF.

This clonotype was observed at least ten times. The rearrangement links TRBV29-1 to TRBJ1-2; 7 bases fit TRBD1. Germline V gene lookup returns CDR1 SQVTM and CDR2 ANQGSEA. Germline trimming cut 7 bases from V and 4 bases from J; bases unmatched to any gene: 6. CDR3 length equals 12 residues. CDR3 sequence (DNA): TGCAGCGGAATCTCAGGGGGCTATGGCTACACCTTC. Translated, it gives CSGISGGYGYTF.

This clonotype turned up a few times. The CDR3 reads CSAREDTGNTIYF. As DNA, the CDR3 is TGCAGTGCTAGGGAGGATACTGGAAACACCATATATTTT. V usage is TRBV20-1 and J usage is TRBJ1-3; D is undetermined. Germline V gene sequence: CDR1 DFQATT, CDR2 SNEGSKA (reference sequence). The CDR3 runs 13 residues. V lost 3 bases and J lost 2, with 8 bases in between.

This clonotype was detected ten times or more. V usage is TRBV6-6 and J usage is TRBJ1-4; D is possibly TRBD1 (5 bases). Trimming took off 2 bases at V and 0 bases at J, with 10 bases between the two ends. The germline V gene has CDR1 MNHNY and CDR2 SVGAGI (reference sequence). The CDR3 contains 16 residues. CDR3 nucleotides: TGTGCCAGCAGTTACGGGGGGGGAGCAACTAATGAAAAACTGTTTTTT. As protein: CASSYGGGATNEKLFF.

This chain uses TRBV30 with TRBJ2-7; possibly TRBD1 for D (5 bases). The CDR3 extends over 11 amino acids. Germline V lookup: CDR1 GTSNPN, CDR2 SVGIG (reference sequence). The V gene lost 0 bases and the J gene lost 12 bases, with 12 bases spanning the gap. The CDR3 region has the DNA TGTGCCTGGAGTGTAAGGGGTTGGCCGTACTTC. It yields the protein CAWSVRGWPYF.

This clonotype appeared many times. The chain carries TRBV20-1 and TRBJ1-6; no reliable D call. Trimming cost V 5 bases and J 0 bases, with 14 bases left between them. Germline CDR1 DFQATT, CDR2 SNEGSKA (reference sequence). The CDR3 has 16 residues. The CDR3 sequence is CSAPQPTSSYNSPLHF. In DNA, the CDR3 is TGCAGTGCTCCACAACCGACGAGCTCCTATAATTCACCCCTCCACTTT.